This T cell receptor beta chain was identified during a study of OX40 agonist ivuxolimab in advanced cancers. About this clone: Its antigen is unknown.

The data were produced by immunoSEQ multiplex PCR, yet TCRdb's version contains in-frame clones alone and is incomplete. This sample has over 25,000 clones, with roughly 80% found just once. Study-wide results and caveats: On average, a greater number of expanded clones characterised CD8+ T cells relative to CD4+.

CDR3 length equals 15 residues. Germline V gives CDR1 SGHDT, CDR2 YYEEEE. The sequencing used CD4+ or CD8+ T cells sorted from blood, collected in a trial of the OX40 agonist ivuxolimab. This rearrangement joins TRBV5-6 to TRBJ2-5, with 7 bases aligning to TRBD2. With the DNA end fitting TRBJ2-7 better, the J assignment may be wrong. The receptor comes from an adult with an advanced solid tumor such as melanoma, head and neck, liver or kidney cancer. CDR3 amino acids: CASSSGRVPLHEQYF. The CDR3 DNA reads as TGTGCCAGCAGCTCTGGGAGGGTCCCGCTCCACGAGCAGTACTTC.